The source of this TCR beta chain is a study of blood T cell repertoires in COVID-19. Original methodology: Amplification of reference gene primers was used by the study to estimate nucleated cell counts. Repertoires were generated with immunoSEQ multiplex PCR, while TCRdb's copy carries only in-frame clones and drops some. V and J calls plus clone size are reproduced from that table; the DNA served to infer D and trimming. The sample has 130,000 or so clones, 75% to 90% seen once. The sample consisted of peripheral blood. This sequence originates from a human donor in a cohort sampled during active COVID-19.

In DNA, the CDR3 is TGTGCTACCATGGCTGGGGGCGGGGAGACCCAGTACTTC. This gives the protein CATMAGGGETQYF. J is TRBJ2-5 and V is TRBV6-6; a possible D gene is TRBD1 (6 bases). Looked up from germline, CDR1 is MNHNY and CDR2 is SVGAGI (reference sequence). This CDR3 contains 13 residues.